The 14 T cell receptor beta chains in this list originate from one sample, sequenced in a study of metastatic and nonmetastatic thyroid tumors. TCRdb re-called clones via MiXCR from the PCR reads. Of about 10,000 clones listed, around 33% are singletons. Before thyroid surgery, none of the patients had received any treatment. The sequenced sample consisted of tumor tissue. The receptors originated from a female donor with papillary thyroid cancer or a benign thyroid nodule (not recorded which). Some clones in this sample may be carry-over from other donors' samples.

The chain links TRBV10-1 to TRBJ2-7, with a weak D call TRBD2 (5 bases). Trimming removed 0 bases at V and 5 bases at J, with 8 bases between. Germline CDR1 and CDR2: WNHNN and SYGVQD (reference sequence). The CDR3 spans 13 residues. CDR3 bases: TGCGCCAGCAGTGAGTCTAGCGTCCACGAGCAGTACTTC. Its translation is CASSESSVHEQYF.

The chain combines TRBV7-2 with TRBJ2-7; unclear D gene. Trimming stripped 2 bases from V and 0 bases from J, with 5 bases between. The CDR3 extends over 13 amino acids. Germline lookup yields CDR1 SGHTA and CDR2 FQGNSA. CDR3 sequence (DNA): TGTGCCAGCAGCTTAACGAGCTCCTACGAGCAGTACTTC. The encoded protein is CASSLTSSYEQYF.

The V gene is TRBV5-1, the J gene TRBJ1-3; D uncertain. CDR1 is SGHRS and CDR2 is YFSETQ in the germline V gene. The V gene lost 0 bases and the J gene lost 4 bases, with 8 bases spanning the gap. The CDR3 is 14 amino acids. The CDR3 sequence: CASSLDAPGNTIYF. The CDR3 coding sequence is TGCGCCAGCAGCTTGGATGCCCCCGGAAACACCATATATTTT.

This clone ranks as medium-sized. This same CDR3 is encoded by further DNA sequences in the sample. V and J are TRBV6-1 and TRBJ2-7; 7 bases match TRBD2. CDR3 length: 17 residues. The V segment lost 6 bases and the J segment 6 bases; nucleotides outside the gene matches: 20. Germline CDR1 and CDR2: MNHNS and SASEGT. CDR3 region: CASSRPVPSGGLIEQYF. CDR3 DNA: TGTGCCAGCAGCCGGCCGGTCCCTAGCGGTGGTCTTATCGAGCAGTACTTC.

J is TRBJ2-2 and V is TRBV5-1; the D is unclear. Per the germline V gene, CDR1 is SGHRS and CDR2 is YFSETQ. This CDR3 comprises 15 residues. V lost 3 bases and J 4 bases, leaving 13 bases between the germline ends. The CDR3 DNA follows: TGCGCCAGCAGCTCCAACACTATCTCCACCGGGGAGCTGTTTTTT. Protein sequence: CASSSNTISTGELFF.

The sample holds a few counts of this clone. This rearrangement joins TRBV6-1 to TRBJ1-5, with unresolved D. Looked up from germline, CDR1 is MNHNS and CDR2 is SASEGT. This CDR3 region has 13 residues. V was shortened by 5 bases and J by 0 bases, with 5 bases between the two germline ends. CDR3 in amino acids: CASSHYSNQPQHF. CDR3 in DNA: TGTGCCAGCAGTCACTATAGCAATCAGCCCCAGCATTTT.

This clone counts as medium-sized (0.01 to 0.1%). The J gene is TRBJ2-7, the V gene TRBV5-1, with 9 bases matching TRBD1. CDR3 length equals 15 residues. CDR1 SGHRS and CDR2 YFSETQ come from the germline V gene. After removal of 4 bases from V and 3 bases from J, the junction contained 8 bases not matched to a gene. CDR3 sequence: CASSMGQGGGYEQYF. CDR3 nucleotide sequence: TGCGCCAGCAGCATGGGACAGGGCGGCGGCTACGAGCAGTACTTC.

This clone counts as medium-sized (0.01 to 0.1%). The V call is TRBV6-2 or TRBV6-3, the J call TRBJ2-3, with 10 bases lining up with TRBD2. Trimming at V came to 6 bases and at J to 8 bases, leaving 5 bases not matched to a gene. Per the germline V gene, CDR1 is MNHEY and CDR2 is SVGEGT. The CDR3 loop spans 13 amino acids. CDR3 coding DNA: TGTGCCAGCAGGTCTAGCGGGAGACCTACGCAGTATTTT. Translating it yields CASRSSGRPTQYF.

This clone is medium-sized. The chain carries TRBV6-1 and TRBJ1-5; tentative D call: TRBD1 (5 bases). CDR3 length: 14 amino acids. The V gene lost 4 bases and the J gene lost 6 bases, with 13 bases spanning the gap. Germline V gene sequence: CDR1 MNHNS, CDR2 SASEGT. The CDR3 DNA is TGTGCCAGCAGTGGTAGGGGTCGGGGTCAGCCCCAGCATTTT. Its translation: CASSGRGRGQPQHF.

The gene calls are TRBV7-8 and TRBJ2-7, with TRBD2 identical over 10 bases. J gave up 7 bases and V 3 bases, and 3 bases lay outside the gene matches. CDR3 length: 13 amino acids. The V gene's germline CDR1 is SGHVS and CDR2 FQNEAQ. CDR3 region: CASSFIAGGEQYF. The CDR3 DNA follows: TGTGCCAGCAGCTTTATAGCGGGAGGAGAGCAGTACTTC.

The chain links TRBV11-2 to TRBJ2-7, with a weak D call TRBD2 (7 bases). V lost 8 bases to trimming and J lost 4 bases, with 15 bases between them. CDR1 and CDR2 (germline): SGHAT, FQNNGV. The CDR3 length is 13 residues. The CDR3 here is CASRGLAAYEQYF. The CDR3 DNA sequence: TGTGCCAGCCGGGGGCTAGCGGCATACGAGCAGTACTTC.

The chain joins TRBV4-1 to TRBJ2-7, with D maybe TRBD2 (7 bases). CDR3 length: 13 residues. The germline gives CDR1 MGHRA, CDR2 YSYEKL. The V end lost 8 bases, the J end lost 5 bases, and 16 bases lay between the germline ends. In DNA form, the CDR3 reads TGCGCCAGCGCCCCGGGGGGCGCGGACGAGCAGTACTTC. It yields the protein CASAPGGADEQYF.

This clone turned up a few times. The chain couples TRBV10-3 to TRBJ1-5; TRBD1 matches at 10 bases. V lost 8 bases to trimming and J lost 0 bases; unmatched junction nucleotides: 1. Germline values: CDR1 ENHRY, CDR2 SYGVKD. This CDR3 is 14 amino acids long. The CDR3 sequence is CAIGTGDSNQPQHF. The CDR3 nucleotides read TGTGCCATCGGGACAGGGGATAGCAATCAGCCCCAGCATTTT.

By share, this clone counts as medium-sized. The rearrangement joins TRBV11-3 to TRBJ2-3; TRBD2 might be the D (6 bases). CDR1 and CDR2 from the germline V gene are SGHNT and YENEEA. The CDR3 has 12 amino acids. The V end was cut by 3 bases, the J end by 6 bases, with 7 bases between. The CDR3 region has the DNA TGTGCCAGCAGCTTTACTAGCGATACGCAGTATTTT. This sequence encodes CASSFTSDTQYF. Together with reference TRBV11-3 and TRBJ2-3, the CDR3 gives the full variable domain: EAGVVQSPRYKIIEKKQPVAFWCNPISGHNTLYWYLQNLGQGPELLIRYENEEAVDDSQLPKDRFSAERLKGVDSTLKIQPAELGDSAVYLCASSFTSDTQYFGPGTRLTVL.